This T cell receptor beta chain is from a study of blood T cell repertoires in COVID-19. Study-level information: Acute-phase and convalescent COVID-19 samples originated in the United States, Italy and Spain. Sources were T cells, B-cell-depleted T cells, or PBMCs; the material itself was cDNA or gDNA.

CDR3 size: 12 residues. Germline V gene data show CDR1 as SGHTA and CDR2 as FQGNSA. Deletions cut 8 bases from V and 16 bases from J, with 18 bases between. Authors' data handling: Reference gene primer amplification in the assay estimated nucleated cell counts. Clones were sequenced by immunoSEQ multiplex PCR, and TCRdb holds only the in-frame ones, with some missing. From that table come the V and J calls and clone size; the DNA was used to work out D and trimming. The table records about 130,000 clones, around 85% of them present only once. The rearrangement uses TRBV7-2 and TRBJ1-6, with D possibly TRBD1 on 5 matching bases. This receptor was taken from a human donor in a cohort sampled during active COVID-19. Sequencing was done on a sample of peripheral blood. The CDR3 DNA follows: TGTGCCAGCGCCCCGGGACTCGGGACTCTCCACTTT. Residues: CASAPGLGTLHF.